This T cell receptor beta chain was recovered during a study of Ad26.COV2.S vaccination and SARS-CoV-2 variants. As for the study in general: A COV1001 Ad26.COV2.S trial-arm participant provided the sample.

Specified treatment: about 20 received Ad26.COV2.S at low or high dose, single or two shots; a few received placebo; per-sample allocation not given. Sampling happened 63 days after the first vaccine or placebo injection. Sequencing was performed with immunoSEQ multiplex PCR; in TCRdb, only in-frame clones are kept and a portion is missing. This table holds 350,000 to 450,000 clones, around 91% found once. The CDR3 loop spans 14 amino acids. Germline V gene lookup returns CDR1 LNHDA and CDR2 SQIVND (reference sequence). V was clipped by 5 bases and J by 6 bases; unmatched bases: 3. Source: peripheral blood, taken in a trial of Ad26.COV2.S vaccine versus placebo. The chain recombines TRBV19 with TRBJ2-2; 10 bases fit TRBD2. This TCR was recovered from a person aged 18-60 years who received the Ad26.COV2.S COVID-19 vaccine or a placebo. The CDR3 sequence: CASSLGLAPGELFF. CDR3 bases: TGTGCCAGTAGTCTGGGACTAGCGCCCGGGGAGCTGTTTTTT.